The rows below give T cell receptor beta chains drawn from one sample of a study of T cell repertoires and leukemia-associated antigens. TCRdb redid the calling of the 5' RACE reads with MiXCR, one entry per CDR3 protein. The table records approximately 10,000 distinct CDR3 sequences, roughly 40% of them present only once. The antigens for these receptors are not known. The sample comprised CD3+ T cells sorted from blood and cultured. Receptors originate from a female donor in good health. Each CDR3 is given with its conserved first and last residue. The order of the fields is V gene, clone size, D gene, J gene, CDR3 protein, CDR3 DNA. D genes are given only for firm matches. Size is stated for part of the rows, as once, few or many counts, or as a class when the clone is expanded.

TRBV4-2,NA,TRBD1,TRBJ2-2,CASSDLRTGVTGELFF,TGTGCCAGCAGCGACCTTCGGACAGGGGTGACCGGGGAGCTGTTTTTT
TRBV12-3/TRBV12-4,NA,NA,TRBJ2-7,CASSFYICSALVPWVPYEQYF,NA
TRBV13,NA,TRBD2,TRBJ2-1,CTSSLYVLASDNEQFF,TGTACCAGCAGCTTATATGTACTAGCGAGTGACAATGAACAGTTCTTC
TRBV11-2,NA,NA,TRBJ2-7,CASSENKVQYF,TGTGCCAGCAGCGAGAACAAAGTGCAGTACTTC
TRBV4-1,many,NA,TRBJ2-3,CASSQEGLTDTQYF,TGCGCCAGCAGCCAAGAAGGCCTCACAGATACGCAGTATTTT
TRBV20-1,NA,NA,TRBJ1-2,CSAVDRTNYGYAF,TGCAGCGCTGTCGACAGGACTAACTATGGCTACGCCTTC
TRBV12-3/TRBV12-4,many,TRBD1,TRBJ1-2,CASRPGTENYGYTF,TGTGCCAGCAGGCCCGGGACAGAGAACTATGGCTACACCTTC
TRBV20-1,few,NA,TRBJ2-5,CSAEGSSSSKETQYF,TGCAGTGCCGAGGGGTCTAGCTCCTCCAAAGAGACCCAGTACTTC
TRBV7-9,NA,TRBD2,TRBJ2-2,CASSYWREETGELFF,TGTGCCAGCAGCTACTGGCGGGAGGAGACCGGGGAGCTGTTTTTT
TRBV30,NA,NA,TRBJ2-5,CAWAFWTDQETQYF,TGTGCCTGGGCGTTTTGGACAGACCAAGAGACCCAGTACTTC
TRBV28,NA,NA,TRBJ1-6,CAIEGENSPLHF,TGTGCCATCGAGGGGGAAAATTCACCCCTCCACTTT
TRBV6-5,many,TRBD1,TRBJ1-2,CASSYEGALGFWGYTF,TGTGCCAGCAGTTACGAGGGGGCACTAGGTTTTTGGGGCTACACCTTC
TRBV24-1,many,NA,TRBJ2-1,CATSDFSGKYNEQFF,TGTGCCACCAGTGATTTTTCGGGAAAATACAATGAGCAGTTCTTC
TRBV3-1,NA,NA,TRBJ2-1,CASSLGQVNYNEQLF,TGTGCCAGCAGCCTAGGGCAGGTGAACTACAATGAGCAGCTCTTC
TRBV18,few,NA,TRBJ2-2,CASSPPSAGNTGELFF,TGTGCCAGCTCACCACCTTCCGCAGGGAACACCGGGGAGCTGTTTTTT
TRBV5-1,medium-sized,NA,TRBJ1-6,CASSRTDSSYNSPLHF,TGCGCCAGCAGCCGGACAGACAGCTCCTATAATTCACCCCTCCACTTT
TRBV24-1,many,NA,TRBJ2-2,CATSPHDSLANTGELFF,TGTGCCACCTCCCCCCACGACAGCCTGGCGAACACCGGGGAGCTGTTTTTT
TRBV4-3,once,NA,TRBJ1-2,CASSQVVQPLYGYTF,TGCGCCAGCAGCCAAGTTGTACAGCCACTCTATGGCTACACCTTC
TRBV12-3/TRBV12-4,medium-sized,NA,TRBJ2-2,CASSKVRLGELFF,TGTGCCAGCAGCAAGGTCCGTCTCGGGGAGCTGTTTTTT
TRBV19,NA,NA,TRBJ2-7,CASSAASRGGEQYF,TGTGCCAGTAGTGCAGCCTCGCGTGGTGGCGAGCAGTACTTC
TRBV4-1,NA,TRBD2,TRBJ2-2,CASSQGLAGVSTGERFF,TGCGCCAGCAGCCAAGGACTAGCGGGAGTGAGCACCGGGGAGCGGTTTTTT
TRBV7-8,NA,TRBD1,TRBJ2-1,CASSGIGTGYGEQFF,TGTGCCAGCAGCGGAATCGGGACAGGGTATGGTGAGCAGTTCTTC
TRBV7-8,NA,TRBD1,TRBJ2-3,CASSLDHRGTSTDTQYF,TGTGCCAGCAGCTTAGATCACAGGGGAACTAGCACAGATACGCAGTATTTT
TRBV11-2,NA,NA,TRBJ2-3,CASSLGGSRMVGADTQYF,TGTGCCAGCAGCTTAGGGGGATCTAGGATGGTCGGGGCAGATACGCAGTATTTT
TRBV15,few,NA,TRBJ2-7,CATSRVSRPYEQYF,TGTGCCACCAGCAGAGTCTCTCGGCCGTACGAGCAGTACTTC
TRBV30,NA,NA,TRBJ1-5,CAWSVRSFRGPNSSNQPQHF,TGTGCCTGGAGTGTACGGAGTTTTAGGGGCCCCAACTCTAGCAATCAGCCCCAGCATTTT
TRBV29-1,medium-sized,TRBD1,TRBJ1-2,CSGDRDGYTF,TGCAGCGGGGACAGGGATGGCTACACCTTC
TRBV12-3/TRBV12-4,NA,TRBD2,TRBJ2-5,CASISGTSGCRGTQYF,TGTGCCAGCATCTCCGGGACTAGCGGGTGTAGAGGGACCCAGTACTTC
TRBV10-2,NA,NA,TRBJ2-7,CASTPSKGTSYEQYF,TGCGCCAGCACTCCCAGCAAGGGGACCTCCTACGAGCAGTACTTC
TRBV7-6,NA,NA,TRBJ2-3,CASSLEGTSSTDTQYF,TGTGCCAGCAGCTTAGAGGGGACATCTAGCACAGATACGCAGTATTTT
TRBV5-1,NA,NA,TRBJ2-3,CASNVDTDTQYF,TGCGCCAGCAACGTCGACACAGATACGCAGTATTTT
TRBV15,NA,NA,TRBJ1-3,CATGGAREVGTIYF,TGTGCCACCGGAGGGGCCAGAGAAGTAGGCACCATATATTTT
TRBV18,NA,NA,TRBJ1-2,CASSVSVDDYGYTF,TGCGCCAGCTCAGTCTCGGTTGACGACTATGGCTACACCTTC
TRBV24-1,once,NA,TRBJ2-7,CATSGGRGEQYF,TGTGCCACCAGCGGAGGGCGGGGCGAGCAGTACTTC
TRBV6-4,NA,TRBD2,TRBJ2-1,CASSELAGGSHEQFF,TGTGCCAGCAGTGAGCTAGCGGGGGGGAGTCATGAGCAGTTCTTC
TRBV7-9,once,NA,TRBJ2-7,CASSVTGGVTFYEQYF,TGTGCCAGCAGCGTTACCGGCGGGGTAACGTTCTACGAGCAGTACTTC
TRBV24-1,many,NA,TRBJ1-5,CATQSSHGNQPQHF,TGTGCCACCCAAAGTTCTCATGGCAATCAGCCCCAGCATTTT
TRBV12-3/TRBV12-4,NA,NA,TRBJ2-1,CASSLDPVAGDERFF,TGTGCCAGCAGTTTAGATCCAGTAGCCGGGGATGAGCGGTTCTTC
TRBV7-2,NA,NA,TRBJ1-1,CASSLEGPNTEAFF,TGTGCCAGCAGCTTAGAGGGACCGAACACTGAAGCTTTCTTT
TRBV5-1,NA,NA,TRBJ1-1,CASSAEVETEAFF,TGCGCCAGCAGCGCCGAGGTCGAGACTGAAGCTTTCTTT
TRBV7-9,NA,TRBD2,TRBJ2-7,CASSARLAGVYEQYF,TGTGCCAGCAGCGCTCGACTAGCGGGAGTATACGAGCAGTACTTC
TRBV11-3,many,TRBD1,TRBJ2-7,CASSLGTAGEQYF,TGTGCCAGCAGCCTCGGGACAGCAGGGGAGCAGTACTTC
TRBV2,few,NA,TRBJ2-3,CASSGPFTDTQYF,TGTGCCAGCAGTGGACCTTTCACAGATACGCAGTATTTT
TRBV27,many,NA,TRBJ1-2,CASSPLGYGYTF,TGTGCCAGCAGTCCCTTGGGTTATGGCTACACCTTC
TRBV18,medium-sized,NA,TRBJ1-4,CASSPTGSEKLFF,TGTGCCAGCTCGCCGACCGGGAGCGAAAAACTGTTTTTT
TRBV12-3/TRBV12-4,NA,NA,TRBJ2-2,CASNQQGGAGELFF,TGTGCCAGCAACCAACAGGGAGGGGCCGGGGAGCTGTTTTTT
TRBV27,NA,TRBD1,TRBJ1-1,CASSLGGQGYEAFF,TGTGCCAGCAGTTTAGGGGGACAGGGGTATGAAGCTTTCTTT
TRBV5-1,few,TRBD1,TRBJ2-5,CASSLGTGYQETQYF,TGCGCCAGCAGCTTGGGGACAGGGTACCAAGAGACCCAGTACTTC
TRBV6-2/TRBV6-3,NA,NA,TRBJ2-7,CASSYSEVADPYEQYF,TGTGCCAGCAGTTACTCAGAGGTAGCGGACCCCTACGAGCAGTACTTC
TRBV5-1,many,NA,TRBJ2-7,CASSPTSFYEQYF,TGCGCCAGCAGCCCGACTTCATTCTACGAGCAGTACTTC
TRBV5-1,NA,TRBD1,TRBJ2-2,CASSTRVTGGGELFF,TGCGCCAGCAGCACAAGAGTTACAGGGGGCGGGGAGCTGTTTTTT
TRBV12-3/TRBV12-4,many,NA,TRBJ1-1,CASSFEQIMNTEAFF,TGTGCCAGCAGTTTTGAACAGATTATGAACACTGAAGCTTTCTTT
TRBV5-1,many,TRBD2,TRBJ2-5,CASSTGLAVQETQYF,TGCGCCAGCAGCACCGGACTAGCGGTTCAAGAGACCCAGTACTTC
TRBV5-5,few,NA,TRBJ2-2,CASSLSTGELFF,TGTGCCAGCAGCCTCAGTACCGGGGAGCTGTTTTTT